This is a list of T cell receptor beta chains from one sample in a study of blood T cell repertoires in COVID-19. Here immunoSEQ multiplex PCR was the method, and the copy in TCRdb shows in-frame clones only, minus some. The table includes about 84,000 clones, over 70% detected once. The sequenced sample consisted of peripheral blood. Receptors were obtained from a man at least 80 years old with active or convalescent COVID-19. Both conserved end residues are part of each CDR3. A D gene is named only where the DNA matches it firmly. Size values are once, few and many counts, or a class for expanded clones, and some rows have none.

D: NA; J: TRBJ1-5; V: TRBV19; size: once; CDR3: CASSIGSSPNQPQHF; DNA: TGTGCCAGTAGTATAGGTTCGAGTCCCAATCAGCCCCAGCATTTT
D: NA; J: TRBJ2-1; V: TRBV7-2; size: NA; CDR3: CASSLGTMYNEQFF; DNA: TGTGCCAGCAGCTTAGGGACTATGTACAATGAGCAGTTCTTC
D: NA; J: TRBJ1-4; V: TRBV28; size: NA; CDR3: CASSSRTATNEKLFF; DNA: TGTGCCAGCAGTTCCCGGACAGCAACTAATGAAAAACTGTTTTTT
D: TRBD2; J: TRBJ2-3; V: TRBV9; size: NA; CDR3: CASSVGSGRLDTQYF; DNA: TGTGCCAGCAGCGTAGGTAGCGGGAGGTTAGATACGCAGTATTTT
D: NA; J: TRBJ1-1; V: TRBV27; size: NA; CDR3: CASSFTGRTEAFF; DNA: TGTGCCAGCAGTTTTACAGGACGGACTGAAGCTTTCTTT
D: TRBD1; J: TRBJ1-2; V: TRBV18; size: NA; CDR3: CASSPVSQGSGYTF; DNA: TGTGCCAGCTCACCGGTTTCACAGGGGAGTGGCTACACCTTC
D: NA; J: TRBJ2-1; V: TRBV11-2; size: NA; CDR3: CASSPLLAREQFF; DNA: TGTGCCAGCAGCCCACTACTAGCTCGCGAGCAGTTCTTC
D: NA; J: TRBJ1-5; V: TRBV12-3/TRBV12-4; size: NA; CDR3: CASSLGGRVPQHF; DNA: TGTGCCAGCAGTTTAGGAGGGAGGGTTCCCCAGCATTTT
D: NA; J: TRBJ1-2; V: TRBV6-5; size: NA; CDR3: CASRVGGAAGYTF; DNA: TGTGCCAGCAGGGTCGGGGGTGCCGCTGGCTACACCTTC
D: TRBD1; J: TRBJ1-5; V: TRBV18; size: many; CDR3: CASSPPGTGFQPQHF; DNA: TGTGCCAGCTCACCACCCGGGACAGGCTTTCAGCCCCAGCATTTT
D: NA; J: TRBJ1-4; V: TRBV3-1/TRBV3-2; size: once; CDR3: CASSQEPRLQSNEKLFF; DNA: TGTGCCAGCAGCCAAGAGCCCAGACTGCAGTCTAATGAAAAACTGTTTTTT
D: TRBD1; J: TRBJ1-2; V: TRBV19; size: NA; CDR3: CASSIPDREDYGYTF; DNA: TGTGCCAGTAGTATCCCTGACAGGGAGGACTATGGCTACACCTTC
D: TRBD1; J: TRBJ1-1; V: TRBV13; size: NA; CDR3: CASSLTAGRRGRPVMNTEAFF; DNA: TGTGCCAGCAGCTTAACGGCGGGGAGGAGGGGGCGGCCTGTGATGAACACTGAAGCTTTCTTT
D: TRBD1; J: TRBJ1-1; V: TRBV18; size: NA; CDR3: CASSLPGTGGKEAFF; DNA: TGTGCCAGCTCACTACCCGGGACAGGGGGGAAGGAAGCTTTCTTT
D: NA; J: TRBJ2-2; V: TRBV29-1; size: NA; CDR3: CSVEDSLGGTGELFF; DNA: TGCAGCGTTGAAGATAGCCTTGGAGGGACCGGGGAGCTGTTTTTT
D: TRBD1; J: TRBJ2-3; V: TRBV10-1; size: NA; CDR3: CASSGTGPTDTQYF; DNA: TGCGCCAGCTCCGGGACAGGGCCGACAGATACGCAGTATTTT
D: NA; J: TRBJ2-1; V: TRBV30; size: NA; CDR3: CAWSRRGRRGDEQFF; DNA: TGTGCCTGGAGCCGAAGGGGGCGGAGGGGGGATGAGCAGTTCTTC
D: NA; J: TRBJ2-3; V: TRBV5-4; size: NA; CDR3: CATKGQVSDTQYF; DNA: TGTGCCACCAAAGGCCAGGTTTCAGATACGCAGTATTTT
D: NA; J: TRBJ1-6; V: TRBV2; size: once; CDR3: CASRSSGVYRTLHF; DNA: TGTGCCAGCAGATCTTCGGGAGTGTATCGGACCCTCCACTTT
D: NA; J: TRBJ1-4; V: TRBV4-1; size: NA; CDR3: CASSQGRANEKLFF; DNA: TGCGCCAGCAGCCAAGGACGGGCTAATGAAAAACTGTTTTTT
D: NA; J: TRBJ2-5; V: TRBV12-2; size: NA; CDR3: CASRLETGIQRETQYF; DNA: TGTGCAAGTCGCTTAGAAACCGGGATCCAGAGGGAGACCCAGTACTTC
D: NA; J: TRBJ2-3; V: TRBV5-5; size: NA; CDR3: CASSLGSGRGGTDTQYF; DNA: TGTGCCAGCAGCTTGGGTTCGGGCAGGGGGGGCACAGATACGCAGTATTTT
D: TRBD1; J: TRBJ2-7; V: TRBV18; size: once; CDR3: CASSEVPGQGSEQYF; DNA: TGTGCCAGCTCAGAGGTCCCGGGACAGGGCTCCGAGCAGTACTTC
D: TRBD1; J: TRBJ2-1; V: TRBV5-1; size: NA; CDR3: CASSLNWRTGLLFF; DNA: TGCGCCAGCAGCTTGAATTGGAGGACAGGTCTATTGTTCTTC
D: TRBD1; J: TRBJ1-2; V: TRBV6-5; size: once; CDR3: CASSRQGNYGYTF; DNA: TGTGCCAGCAGTCGACAGGGGAACTATGGCTACACCTTC
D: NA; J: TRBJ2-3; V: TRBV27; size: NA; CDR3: CASSPLREDTQYF; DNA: TGTGCCAGCAGTCCCCTACGAGAAGATACGCAGTATTTT
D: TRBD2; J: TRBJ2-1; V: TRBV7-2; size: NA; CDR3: CASSLGSGRPHNEQFF; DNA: TGTGCCAGCAGCTTGGGGAGCGGGAGGCCACACAATGAGCAGTTCTTC
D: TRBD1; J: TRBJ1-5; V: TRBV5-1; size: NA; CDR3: CASSLEGRDRGEPQHF; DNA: TGCGCCAGCAGCTTGGAGGGTCGGGACAGGGGCGAGCCCCAGCATTTT
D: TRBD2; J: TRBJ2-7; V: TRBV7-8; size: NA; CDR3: CASSVPGGLYEQYF; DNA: TGTGCCAGCAGCGTACCGGGGGGGCTATACGAGCAGTACTTC
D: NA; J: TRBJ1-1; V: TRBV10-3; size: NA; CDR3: CAIRPSGDTSTEAFF; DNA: TGTGCCATCAGACCTTCCGGGGATACTAGCACTGAAGCTTTCTTT
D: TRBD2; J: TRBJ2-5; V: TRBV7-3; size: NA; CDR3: CASSTIAGGHETQYF; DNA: TGTGCCAGCAGCACGATAGCGGGGGGGCACGAGACCCAGTACTTC
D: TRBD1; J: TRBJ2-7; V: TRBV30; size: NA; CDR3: CAWSVRQGAHEQYF; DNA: TGTGCCTGGAGTGTACGGCAGGGGGCCCACGAGCAGTACTTC
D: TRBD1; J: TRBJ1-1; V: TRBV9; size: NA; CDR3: CASSVGGQGSGTNTEAFF; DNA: TGTGCCAGCAGCGTAGGGGGACAGGGGAGTGGAACGAACACTGAAGCTTTCTTT
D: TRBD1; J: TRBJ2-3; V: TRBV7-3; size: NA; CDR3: CASSWTGGTDTQYF; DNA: TGTGCCAGCAGCTGGACAGGGGGGACAGATACGCAGTATTTT
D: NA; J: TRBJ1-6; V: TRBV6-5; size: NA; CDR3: CATCGRARDSPLHF; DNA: TGTGCCACCTGCGGTCGTGCTCGCGATTCACCCCTCCACTTT
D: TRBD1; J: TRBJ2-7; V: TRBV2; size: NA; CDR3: CASEEDRSSYEQYF; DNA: TGTGCCAGCGAGGAGGACAGGTCGTCCTACGAGCAGTACTTC
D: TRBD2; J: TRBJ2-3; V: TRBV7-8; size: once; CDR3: CASSFRLAGPPGDTQYF; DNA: TGTGCCAGCAGCTTCAGACTAGCGGGGCCCCCGGGGGATACGCAGTATTTT
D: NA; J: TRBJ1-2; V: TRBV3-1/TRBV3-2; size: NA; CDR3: CASSPGMGGYTF; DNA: TGTGCCAGCAGCCCAGGGATGGGGGGCTACACCTTC
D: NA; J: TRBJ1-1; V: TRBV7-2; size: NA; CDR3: CASSQARNTEAFF; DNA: TGTGCCAGCAGCCAGGCCCGTAACACTGAAGCTTTCTTT
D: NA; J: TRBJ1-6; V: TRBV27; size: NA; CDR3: CASSLFGRVEVIYSPLHF; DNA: TGTGCCAGCAGTTTGTTCGGCAGGGTAGAAGTGATTTATTCACCCCTCCACTTT
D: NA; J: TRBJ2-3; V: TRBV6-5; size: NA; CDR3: CATKVRDTSTDTQYF; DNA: TGTGCCACAAAGGTCCGGGACACTAGCACAGATACGCAGTATTTT
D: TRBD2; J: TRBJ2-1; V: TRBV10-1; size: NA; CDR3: CASSESPGGRISYNEQFF; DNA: TGCGCCAGCAGTGAGTCGCCGGGGGGGCGAATCTCCTACAATGAGCAGTTCTTC
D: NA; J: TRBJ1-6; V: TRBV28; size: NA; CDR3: CASRIPVGQGAPLHF; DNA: TGTGCCAGCAGGATCCCCGTTGGGCAAGGGGCACCCCTCCACTTT
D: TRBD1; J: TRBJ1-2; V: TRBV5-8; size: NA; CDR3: CASSLRQGGVVGYTF; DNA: TGTGCCAGCAGCCTTAGACAGGGCGGCGTGGTAGGCTACACCTTC
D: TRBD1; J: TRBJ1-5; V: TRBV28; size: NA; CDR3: CASKQRQGPGQPQHF; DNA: TGTGCCAGCAAGCAGAGACAGGGGCCGGGTCAGCCCCAGCATTTT
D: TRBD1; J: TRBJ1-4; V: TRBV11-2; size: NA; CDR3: CASSLVSRGQANEKLFF; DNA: TGTGCCAGCAGCTTAGTGTCCAGGGGGCAGGCTAATGAAAAACTGTTTTTT
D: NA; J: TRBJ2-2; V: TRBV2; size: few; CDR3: CASSPLTGNTGELFF; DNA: TGTGCCAGCAGTCCCCTGACAGGGAACACCGGGGAGCTGTTTTTT
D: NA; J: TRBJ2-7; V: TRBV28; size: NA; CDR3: CASSPPGSSSYEQYF; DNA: TGTGCCAGCAGTCCCCCCGGGTCCTCCTCCTACGAGCAGTACTTC
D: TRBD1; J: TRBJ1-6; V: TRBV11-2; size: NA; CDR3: CASSLTGTDNSPLHF; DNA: TGTGCCAGCAGCTTAACCGGGACAGATAATTCACCCCTCCACTTT
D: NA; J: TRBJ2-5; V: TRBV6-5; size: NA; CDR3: CASDTLFKETQYF; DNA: TGTGCCAGCGATACTCTATTTAAAGAGACCCAGTACTTC
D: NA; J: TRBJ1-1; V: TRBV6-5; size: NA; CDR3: CASSYSQTEAFF; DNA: TGTGCCAGCAGTTACTCACAGACTGAAGCTTTCTTT
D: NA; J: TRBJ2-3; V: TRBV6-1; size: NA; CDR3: CASSEQGQRGSDTQYF; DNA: TGTGCCAGCAGTGAACAAGGACAGAGAGGTTCGGATACGCAGTATTTT